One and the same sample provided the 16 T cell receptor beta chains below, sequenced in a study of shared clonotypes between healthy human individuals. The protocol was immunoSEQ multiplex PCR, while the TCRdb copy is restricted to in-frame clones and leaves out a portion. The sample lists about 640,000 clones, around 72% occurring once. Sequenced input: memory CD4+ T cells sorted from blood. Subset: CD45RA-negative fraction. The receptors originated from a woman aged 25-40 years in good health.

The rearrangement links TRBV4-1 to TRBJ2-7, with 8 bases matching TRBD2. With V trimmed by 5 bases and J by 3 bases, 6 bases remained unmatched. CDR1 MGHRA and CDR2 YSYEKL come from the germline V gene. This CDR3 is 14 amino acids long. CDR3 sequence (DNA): TGCGCCAGCAGCTACGGACTAGCTTACTACGAGCAGTACTTC. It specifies CASSYGLAYYEQYF.

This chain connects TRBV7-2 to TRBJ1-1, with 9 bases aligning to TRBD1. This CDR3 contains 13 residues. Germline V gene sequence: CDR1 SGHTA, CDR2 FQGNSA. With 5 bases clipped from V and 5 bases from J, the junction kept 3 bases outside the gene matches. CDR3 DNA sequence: TGTGCCAGCAGCCGACAGGGGGTAACTGAAGCTTTCTTT. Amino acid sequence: CASSRQGVTEAFF.

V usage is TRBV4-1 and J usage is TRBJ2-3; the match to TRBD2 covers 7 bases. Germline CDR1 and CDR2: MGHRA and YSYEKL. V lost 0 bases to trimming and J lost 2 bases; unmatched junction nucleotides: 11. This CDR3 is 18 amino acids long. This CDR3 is CASSQEPSGSANTDTQYF. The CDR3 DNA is TGCGCCAGCAGCCAAGAGCCTAGCGGCTCTGCCAACACAGATACGCAGTATTTT.

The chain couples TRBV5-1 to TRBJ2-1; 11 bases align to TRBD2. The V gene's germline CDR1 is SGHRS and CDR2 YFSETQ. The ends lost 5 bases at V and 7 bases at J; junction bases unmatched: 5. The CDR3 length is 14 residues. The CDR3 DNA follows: TGCGCCAGCAGTAGGTTAGCGGGAGGGAATGAGCAGTTCTTC. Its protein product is CASSRLAGGNEQFF.

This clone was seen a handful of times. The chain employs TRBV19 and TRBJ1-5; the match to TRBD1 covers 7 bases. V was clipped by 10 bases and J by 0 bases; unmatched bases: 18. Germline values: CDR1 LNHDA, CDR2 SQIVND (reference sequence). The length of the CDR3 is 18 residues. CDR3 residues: CATRQGPGQTDSNQPQHF. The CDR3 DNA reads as TGTGCCACCCGACAGGGACCAGGGCAGACCGATAGCAATCAGCCCCAGCATTTT.

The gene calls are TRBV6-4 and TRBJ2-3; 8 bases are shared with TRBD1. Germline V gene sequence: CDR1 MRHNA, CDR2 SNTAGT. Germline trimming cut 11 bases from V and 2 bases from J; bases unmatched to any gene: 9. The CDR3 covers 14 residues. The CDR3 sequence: CAGQDRVITDTQYF. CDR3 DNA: TGTGCCGGTCAGGACAGGGTTATCACAGATACGCAGTATTTT.

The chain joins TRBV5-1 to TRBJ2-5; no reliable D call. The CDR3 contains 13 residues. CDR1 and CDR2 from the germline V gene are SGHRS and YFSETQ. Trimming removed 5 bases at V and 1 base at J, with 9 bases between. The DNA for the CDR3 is TGCGCCAGCAGTCAGTACTTCCAAGAGACCCAGTACTTC. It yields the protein CASSQYFQETQYF.

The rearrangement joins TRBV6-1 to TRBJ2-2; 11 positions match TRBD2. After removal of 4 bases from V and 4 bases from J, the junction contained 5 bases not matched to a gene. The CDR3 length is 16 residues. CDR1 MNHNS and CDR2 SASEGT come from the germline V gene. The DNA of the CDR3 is TGTGCCAGCAGTGCTACTAGCGGGAGCAGCACCGGGGAGCTGTTTTTT. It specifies CASSATSGSSTGELFF.

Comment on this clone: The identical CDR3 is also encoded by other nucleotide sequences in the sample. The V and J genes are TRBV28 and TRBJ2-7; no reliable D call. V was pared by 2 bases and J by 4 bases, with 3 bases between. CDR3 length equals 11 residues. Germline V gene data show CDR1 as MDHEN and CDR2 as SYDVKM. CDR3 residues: CASSLGYEQYF. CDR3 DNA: TGTGCCAGCAGTTTAGGTTACGAGCAGTACTTC.

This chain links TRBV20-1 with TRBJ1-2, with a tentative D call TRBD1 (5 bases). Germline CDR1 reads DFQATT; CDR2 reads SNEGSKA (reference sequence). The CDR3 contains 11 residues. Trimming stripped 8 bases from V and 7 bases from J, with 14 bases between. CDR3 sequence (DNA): TGCAGTAGTCGGGGGGGATCTGGCTACACCTTC. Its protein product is CSSRGGSGYTF.

CDR3 sequence (DNA): TGTGCCAGCAGTTTAACAGGATGGGGCAAAAACATTCAGTACTTC. It yields the protein CASSLTGWGKNIQYF. The chain carries TRBV28 and TRBJ2-4; tentative D call: TRBD1 (5 bases). Trimming shortened V by 2 bases and J by 3 bases, and 11 bases separated the two germline ends. The germline CDR1 and CDR2 sequences are MDHEN and SYDVKM. This CDR3 has 15 residues.

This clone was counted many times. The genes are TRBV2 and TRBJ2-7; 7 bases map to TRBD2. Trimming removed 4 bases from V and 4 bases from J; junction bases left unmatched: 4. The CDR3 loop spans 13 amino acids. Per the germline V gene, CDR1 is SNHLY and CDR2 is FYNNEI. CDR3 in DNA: TGTGCCAGCAGTGCCGGACTAGGGTACGAGCAGTACTTC. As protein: CASSAGLGYEQYF.

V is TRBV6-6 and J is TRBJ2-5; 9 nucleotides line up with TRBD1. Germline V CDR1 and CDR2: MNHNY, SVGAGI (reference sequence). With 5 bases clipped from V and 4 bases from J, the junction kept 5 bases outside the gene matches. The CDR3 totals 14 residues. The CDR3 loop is CASSPGQGAETQYF. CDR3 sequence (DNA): TGTGCCAGCAGTCCGGGACAGGGAGCAGAGACCCAGTACTTC.

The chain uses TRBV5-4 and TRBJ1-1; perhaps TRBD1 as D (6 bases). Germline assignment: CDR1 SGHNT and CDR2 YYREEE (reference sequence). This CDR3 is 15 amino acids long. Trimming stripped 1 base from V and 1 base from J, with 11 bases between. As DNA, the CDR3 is TGTGCCAGCAGCTTGCTTGGACAGCCGAACACTGAAGCTTTCTTT. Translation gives CASSLLGQPNTEAFF.

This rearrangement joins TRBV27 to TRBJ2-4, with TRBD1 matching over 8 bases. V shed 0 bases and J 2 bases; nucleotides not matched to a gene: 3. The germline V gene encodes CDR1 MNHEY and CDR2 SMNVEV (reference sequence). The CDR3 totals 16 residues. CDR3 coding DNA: TGTGCCAGCAGTTTATCGGACAGGGCGACCAAAAACATTCAGTACTTC. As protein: CASSLSDRATKNIQYF.

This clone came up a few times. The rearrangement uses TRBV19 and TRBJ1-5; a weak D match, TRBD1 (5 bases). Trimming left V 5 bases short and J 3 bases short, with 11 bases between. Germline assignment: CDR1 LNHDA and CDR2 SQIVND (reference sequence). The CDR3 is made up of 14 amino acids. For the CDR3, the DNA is TGTGCCAGTAGTCGGGCAGGGAACAATCAGCCCCAGCATTTT. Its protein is CASSRAGNNQPQHF.